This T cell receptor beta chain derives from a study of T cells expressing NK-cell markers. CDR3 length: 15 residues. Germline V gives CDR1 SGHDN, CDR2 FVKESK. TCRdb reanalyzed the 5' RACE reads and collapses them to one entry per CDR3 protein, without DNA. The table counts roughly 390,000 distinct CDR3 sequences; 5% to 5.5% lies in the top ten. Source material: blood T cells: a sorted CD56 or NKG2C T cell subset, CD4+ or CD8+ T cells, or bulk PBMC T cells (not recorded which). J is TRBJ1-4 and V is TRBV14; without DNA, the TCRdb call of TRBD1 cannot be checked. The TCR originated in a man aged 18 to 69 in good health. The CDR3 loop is CASSQDAGVGEKLFF.